Detailed here is one TCR beta chain. The clone's antigen remains unknown. Nothing much larger sits one base from this clone, and base qualities are not available. TCRbeta CDR3 regions were amplified from genomic DNA by means of the immunoSEQ Assay, a bias-controlled multiplex PCR. Per the source publication's procedure: The number of nucleated cells in each sample was estimated by amplification of reference gene primers within the assay. To quantify the absolute abundance of each unique TCRbeta CDR3 rearrangement, sequence reads were collapsed and filtered. For each sample, productive Simpson clonality was calculated by taking the square root of Simpson's diversity index across productive rearrangements. TCRdb limited this immuneACCESS table to in-frame rearrangements with V and J called. A share of clones is missing; checked studies link under half to unresolved V genes, and the rest is unexplained. The D gene and trimming were derived from the DNA, and the V and J assignments and clone size from that table. The sample table lists roughly 520,000 clones, over 75% of them with a count of one. Jointly, the top ten make up less than 2% of the sample.

In the prospective study, participants were roughly 18 to 100 years old, resided in under 30 geographic areas of the United States, and were enrolled through a virtual design. In the prospective study, participants were assigned to cohorts based on the clinical history participants reported in a screening survey and a study questionnaire. ImmuneRACE Cohort 3 recovered participants were defined by two consecutive negative NP/OP PCR tests, healthcare professional clearance, or symptom resolution. Each participant in the prospective study had whole blood, serum and a nasopharyngeal or oropharyngeal swab collected by mobile phlebotomists. Participants in the prospective study had the option to provide additional blood draws and questionnaires over a roughly 2-month period. Before DNA extraction, prospective study blood samples were shipped either frozen or at room temperature. These data are taken from a study of blood T cell repertoires in COVID-19 (dated by TCRdb to the early 2020s). Broadly, across the study: Samples from collaborators originated in the United States, Italy and Spain and spanned both the acute and convalescent phases of COVID-19. Where available, HLA class I and class II types were taken from metadata supplied by the sample provider and were not determined by assay-based typing. Samples came from the ongoing ImmuneRACE study (first 160 participants) plus 1,254 subjects from 6 global collaborators. Nearly every sample came with metadata listing a de-identified subject ID, COVID-19 status, age in years and sex. The prospective study material was composed of cDNA or gDNA derived from T cells, B-cell-depleted T cells, or PBMCs. Subjects who had been exposed to COVID-19, were actively infected with it, or had recovered from it provided the deeply sampled blood TCRbeta repertoires that made up the dataset. The repertoires were made available in a free public database intended to serve as a resource for research on the immune response to SARS-CoV-2.

From its cysteine to its phenylalanine, the CDR3 spans 17 amino acids. The kept DNA is CDR3 alone, 51 bases in frame from the first base. The germline V gene (reference sequence) gives CDR1 as SEHNR and CDR2 as FQNEAQ. V drops 7 bases and J drops 4 bases, leaving 23 bases in between. What the authors observed across the whole study: How much clinical and demographic metadata was included differed by source and by participant, and the metadata was provided uncurated.

Source material: PBMCs or T cells enriched from blood (not recorded which). The origin of this receptor is a woman in her 40s who had recovered from COVID-19. The rearrangement joined TRBV7-9 to TRBJ1-3; confidence is insufficient to name the D gene. The sequence in DNA is TGTGCCAGCACCTCCCTGTCGGGAGGGATGGCCGGAAACACCATATATTTT. Translation gives CASTSLSGGMAGNTIYF.